This T cell receptor (beta chain) was observed in a study of OX40 agonist ivuxolimab in advanced cancers. Remarks on this clone: At one boundary the junction diverges from the germline segment, which might be a read error.

Germline values: CDR1 SGHRS, CDR2 YFSETQ. The CDR3 spans 16 residues. The data were produced by immunoSEQ multiplex PCR, yet TCRdb's version contains in-frame clones alone and is incomplete. Here the sample spans around 82,000 clones, more than 70% being singletons. The J gene is TRBJ2-5, the V gene TRBV5-1; 9 bases match TRBD1. The source of this sequence is an adult with an advanced solid tumor such as melanoma, head and neck, liver or kidney cancer. The sample here was CD4+ or CD8+ T cells sorted from blood, taken in a trial of the OX40 agonist ivuxolimab. For the CDR3, the DNA is TGCGTCAGCAGAACGAACCCGGACAGGGGATACGAGACCCAGTACTTC. Amino acid sequence: CVSRTNPDRGYETQYF.